These 15 T cell receptor beta chains came from one sample sequenced in a study of regulatory T cells in long-lasting Graves disease. Sample time point: newly diagnosed GD, antithyroid drugs for less than 3 months. Extracted PBMC RNA gave rise to the TCR library. Researchers made TCR beta libraries by using iRepertoire HTBI primers and running Arm-PCR on CDR3 regions. Via MiXCR, TCRdb re-called the multiplex PCR reads, giving one row per CDR3 protein. The sample records hundreds of thousands of distinct CDR3 sequences, roughly 13% being singletons. These same data were also listed under a study on T cells in Graves' hyperthyroidism and ophthalmopathy.

The source material was peripheral blood mononuclear cells (PBMCs), sampled at new diagnosis, from a patient treated with antithyroid drugs. The source is a man aged 30 to 45 with Graves disease.

In its sample, this clonotype was seen many times. The chain employs TRBV20-1 and TRBJ2-7; D is tentatively TRBD1 or TRBD2 (5 bases each). The CDR3 is 12 amino acids. The V and J ends lost 0 bases and 6 bases respectively, with 9 bases between them. The germline gives CDR1 DFQATT, CDR2 SNEGSKA (reference sequence). The CDR3 loop reads CSARDIGAEQYF. The DNA for the CDR3 is TGCAGTGCTAGAGATATCGGGGCCGAGCAGTACTTC.

This clonotype was counted at least ten times. This chain connects TRBV12-3 or TRBV12-4 to TRBJ2-7, with TRBD1 matching over 8 bases. Trimming cost V 3 bases and J 4 bases; bases outside gene matches: 5. CDR3 length: 14 amino acids. This CDR3 is CASSFRTGLYEQYF. The CDR3 DNA reads as TGTGCCAGCAGTTTCCGGACAGGGCTGTACGAGCAGTACTTC.

Points on this clonotype: Sequence at one end of the junction differs from germline and may be a read error. This rearrangement joins TRBV5-1 to TRBJ2-2, with 7 bases lining up with TRBD1. The CDR3 totals 14 residues. The germline V gene has CDR1 SGHRS and CDR2 YFSETQ. CDR3 DNA: TGCGCCAGCCGGGACAGAACGAACACCAGGGAGCTGTTTTTT. It codes for CASRDRTNTRELFF. Supplemented by reference TRBV5-1 and TRBJ2-2, the full variable domain reads KAGVTQTPRYLIKTRGQQVTLSCSPISGHRSVSWYQQTPGQGLQFLFEYFSETQRNKGNFPGRFSGRQFSNSRSEMNVSTLELGDSALYLCASRDRTNTRELFFGEGSRLTVL.

This clonotype was recorded many times. V gene TRBV30 combines with J gene TRBJ2-7, with D perhaps matching TRBD2 (6 bases). The CDR3 extends over 11 amino acids. From germline, CDR1 is GTSNPN and CDR2 SVGIG (reference sequence). Trimming took 1 base from V and 12 from J, leaving 13 bases between them. The CDR3 protein is CAWSEGGSGYF. Written as DNA, the CDR3 is TGTGCCTGGAGTGAGGGCGGTAGCGGGTACTTC.

On this clonotype: The conserved phenylalanine or tryptophan normally closing the CDR3 is absent here, so this likely arose from a read error. CDR3 coding DNA: TGCAGTGCTAGACCTTTCCCTTTAGCGGGAGTGGGTACAGATACGCAGTATTAT. This sequence encodes CSARPFPLAGVGTDTQYY. The chain joins TRBV20-1 to TRBJ2-3, with 9 positions matching TRBD2. V was pared by 2 bases and J by 3 bases, with 15 bases of the junction left unmatched. This CDR3 region has 18 residues. Germline loops: CDR1 DFQATT, CDR2 SNEGSKA (reference sequence).

The rearrangement uses TRBV18 and TRBJ2-1; 9 nucleotides match TRBD2. The ends lost 4 bases at V and 2 bases at J; junction bases unmatched: 3. The CDR3 spans 15 residues. Germline loops: CDR1 KGHSH, CDR2 LQKENI. This chain's CDR3 is CASSLLAGPYNEQFF. In nucleotides, the CDR3 is TGTGCCAGCTCACTTCTAGCGGGGCCCTACAATGAGCAGTTCTTC.

This sequence joins TRBV20-1 and TRBJ2-5; D gene uncertain. Trimming took 2 bases from V and 2 from J, leaving 6 bases between them. Germline values: CDR1 DFQATT, CDR2 SNEGSKA (reference sequence). CDR3 length equals 12 residues. The DNA of the CDR3 is TGCAGTGCTAGACCAGTTCAAGAGACCCAGTACTTC. It translates to CSARPVQETQYF.

Ten or more counts support this clonotype. The genes are TRBV7-8 and TRBJ1-5; D gene unclear. This CDR3 contains 13 residues. CDR1 and CDR2 from the germline V gene are SGHVS and FQNEAQ. Trimming left V 6 bases short and J 5 bases short, with 11 bases between. CDR3 in DNA: TGTGCCAGCAGGTCCACGCCCCATCAGCCCCAGCATTTT. Translated, it gives CASRSTPHQPQHF.

This clonotype was recorded at least ten times. The chain employs TRBV5-1 and TRBJ1-5; 8 bases align to TRBD1. Germline CDR1 is SGHRS and CDR2 is YFSETQ. The CDR3 has 15 amino acids. Trimming cost V 4 bases and J 10 bases; bases outside gene matches: 13. CDR3 sequence reads: CASSPESGTGGPQHF. DNA of the CDR3: TGCGCCAGCAGCCCAGAGAGCGGGACAGGTGGTCCCCAGCATTTT.

In regard to this clonotype: The junction differs from germline at one of its ends, possibly a read error. This chain uses TRBV3-1 with TRBJ2-7; D unresolved. This CDR3 spans 16 amino acids. The germline V gene encodes CDR1 LGHDT and CDR2 YNNKEL (reference sequence). The CDR3: CASSQDLGVSSYERYF. The CDR3 DNA follows: TGTGCCAGCAGCCAAGATCTTGGGGTCAGCTCCTACGAGCGGTACTTC.

Here the CDR3 reads CASSQVGTATSYEQYF. Here the CDR3 DNA reads TGTGCCAGCAGCCAAGTGGGGACGGCAACCTCCTACGAGCAGTACTTC. The V and J genes are TRBV4-2 and TRBJ2-7, with D tentatively TRBD1 or TRBD2 (5 bases each). CDR1 is LGHNA, CDR2 YNFKEQ, per germline. The CDR3 consists of 16 residues. Trimming took 1 base from V and 0 from J, leaving 13 bases between them.

This clonotype was found many times. V gene TRBV20-1 combines with J gene TRBJ2-7, with a possible D match to TRBD1 (6 bases). CDR1 and CDR2 from the germline V gene are DFQATT and SNEGSKA (reference sequence). The CDR3 length is 12 residues. Trimming removed 5 bases at V and 1 base at J, with 9 bases between. The CDR3 nucleotides are TGCAGTGCTCACAGGGTGTCCTACGAGCAGTACTTC. Protein: CSAHRVSYEQYF.

This clonotype was detected only a few times. This sequence joins TRBV7-7 and TRBJ2-2; tentatively, D is TRBD2 (6 bases). Germline CDR1 is SSHAT and CDR2 is FNYEAQ (reference sequence). V dropped 10 bases and J dropped 3 bases, with 12 bases sitting between them. The length of the CDR3 is 13 residues. DNA for the CDR3: TGTGCCACCTCCACGGGGGACACCGGGGAGCTGTTTTTT. Translated, it gives CATSTGDTGELFF.

This clonotype was counted many times. CDR3 bases: TGTGCCAGCAGCTTGGGGACAGGAAATTATGAAAAGTATTTT. It translates to CASSLGTGNYEKYF. This chain connects TRBV11-2 to TRBJ2-3; 8 bases agree with TRBD1. Per germline, CDR1 SGHAT and CDR2 FQNNGV. V was pared by 3 bases and J by 13 bases, with 12 bases of the junction left unmatched. CDR3 length: 14 residues.

The chain combines TRBV5-1 with TRBJ2-7, with 9 nucleotides matching TRBD1. The V gene's germline CDR1 is SGHRS and CDR2 YFSETQ. The CDR3 consists of 16 residues. Trimming took 4 bases from V and 2 from J; bases not matched to a gene: 10. The CDR3: CASSNGQGNVAYEQYF. The DNA for the CDR3 is TGCGCCAGCAGCAATGGACAGGGGAACGTCGCCTACGAGCAGTACTTC. The whole variable domain, filled in from reference TRBV5-1 and TRBJ2-7, reads KAGVTQTPRYLIKTRGQQVTLSCSPISGHRSVSWYQQTPGQGLQFLFEYFSETQRNKGNFPGRFSGRQFSNSRSEMNVSTLELGDSALYLCASSNGQGNVAYEQYFGPGTRLTVT.